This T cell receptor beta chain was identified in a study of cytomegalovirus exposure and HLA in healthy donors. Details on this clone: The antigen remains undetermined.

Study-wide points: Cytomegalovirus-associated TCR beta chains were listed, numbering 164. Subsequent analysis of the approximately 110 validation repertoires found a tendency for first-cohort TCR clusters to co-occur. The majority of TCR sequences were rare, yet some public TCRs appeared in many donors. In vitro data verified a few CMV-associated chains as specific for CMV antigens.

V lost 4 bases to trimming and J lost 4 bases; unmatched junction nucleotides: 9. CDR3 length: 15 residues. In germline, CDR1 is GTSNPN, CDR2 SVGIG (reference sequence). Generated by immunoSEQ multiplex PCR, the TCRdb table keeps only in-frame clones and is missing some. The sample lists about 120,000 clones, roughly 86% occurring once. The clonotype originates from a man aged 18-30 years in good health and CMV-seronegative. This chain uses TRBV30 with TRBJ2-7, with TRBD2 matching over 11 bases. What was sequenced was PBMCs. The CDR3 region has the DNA TGTGCCTGGACTCCTATAGCGGGGGGGAGATACGAGCAGTACTTC. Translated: CAWTPIAGGRYEQYF.